What follows are 17 T cell receptor beta chains derived from one specimen sequenced in a study of post-analysis software for immune sequencing data. Study-level points and caveats: The study found TRBV5-6, TRBV5-1 and TRBV20-1 among about five TRBV segments more frequent in patients than controls.

Tagging with unique molecular identifiers was a feature of the TCR beta cDNA libraries. TCRdb used MiXCR to reprocess the PCR reads, holding one entry per CDR3 protein. The sample consists of around 440,000 distinct CDR3 sequences, 45% of them appearing once. Their specific antigens are unknown. Material for sequencing was blood. Receptors originate from a girl between 10 and 17 years old with multiple sclerosis.

The chain joins TRBV4-1 to TRBJ2-3; a weak D match, TRBD1 (6 bases). Germline CDR1 MGHRA, CDR2 YSYEKL. Trimming shortened V by 0 bases and J by 3 bases, and 7 bases separated the two germline ends. The CDR3 contains 14 residues. The CDR3 here is CASSQETGTDTQYF. The CDR3 DNA is TGCGCCAGCAGCCAAGAGACAGGTACAGATACGCAGTATTTT.

V gene TRBV29-1 combines with J gene TRBJ1-1; a possible D gene is TRBD1 (5 bases). V lost 4 bases to trimming and J lost 2 bases, with 17 bases between them. Germline CDR1 reads SQVTM; CDR2 reads ANQGSEA. This CDR3 has 15 amino acids. CDR3 sequence: CSVVDPRGRNTEAFF. Here the CDR3 DNA reads TGCAGCGTTGTGGACCCCCGGGGCAGAAACACTGAAGCTTTCTTT.

This clonotype was seen a single time. This chain connects TRBV6-6 to TRBJ2-1, with D perhaps TRBD1 (7 bases). CDR3 size: 15 residues. Trimming removed 8 bases at V and 8 bases at J, with 22 bases between. The germline gives CDR1 MNHNY, CDR2 SVGAGI (reference sequence). The CDR3 sequence: CASGRQGEVHDEQFF. CDR3 nucleotide sequence: TGTGCCAGCGGCCGCCAGGGGGAGGTACACGATGAGCAGTTCTTC.

The rearrangement links TRBV12-3 or TRBV12-4 to TRBJ2-7; TRBD2 agrees at 11 bases. V dropped 5 bases and J dropped 4; count of bases not matched to a gene: 4. This CDR3 spans 14 amino acids. CDR3 protein: CASSLTSGKYEQYF. The CDR3 DNA sequence: TGTGCCAGCAGTCTGACTAGCGGGAAGTACGAGCAGTACTTC.

The table lists this clonotype with a few counts. This rearrangement joins TRBV27 to TRBJ1-2, with 7 bases identical to TRBD1. The CDR3 loop spans 14 amino acids. Germline values: CDR1 MNHEY, CDR2 SMNVEV (reference sequence). J gave up 4 bases and V 5 bases, and 7 bases lay outside the gene matches. CDR3 nucleotide sequence: TGTGCCAGCAGTGGTGCAGGGGGAAGCTATGGCTACACCTTC. It translates to CASSGAGGSYGYTF.

The chain couples TRBV5-6 to TRBJ1-1; D may be TRBD1 (5 bases). This CDR3 is built from 14 residues. V was shortened by 0 bases and J by 4 bases, with 10 bases between the two germline ends. Germline V gives CDR1 SGHDT, CDR2 YYEEEE. The CDR3 here is CASSLGWGGTEAFF. The DNA of the CDR3 is TGTGCCAGCAGCTTGGGATGGGGGGGCACTGAAGCTTTCTTT.

This clonotype was seen only a few times. The chain uses TRBV20-1 and TRBJ1-1, with D tentatively TRBD1 (5 bases). V was cut by 6 bases and J by 4 bases, with 18 bases left in between. The CDR3 runs 14 residues. Looked up from germline, CDR1 is DFQATT and CDR2 is SNEGSKA (reference sequence). CDR3 sequence (DNA): TGCAGTGCCGTCAAAACGGGGGATTTCACTGAAGCTTTCTTT. This encodes CSAVKTGDFTEAFF.

This chain uses TRBV6-6 with TRBJ2-1; 7 bases are shared with TRBD2. The CDR3 runs 15 residues. Germline V lookup: CDR1 MNHNY, CDR2 SVGAGI (reference sequence). J was trimmed by 5 bases and V by 1 base; bases with no gene match: 5. The CDR3, as DNA: TGTGCCAGCAGTTACTTTCCTAGCGGTCACAATGAGCAGTTCTTC. This encodes CASSYFPSGHNEQFF.

The gene calls are TRBV25-1 and TRBJ1-1, with 7 positions matching TRBD1. The germline V gene encodes CDR1 MGHDK and CDR2 SYGVNS. CDR3 length: 14 amino acids. The V gene end was trimmed by 5 bases and the J gene end by 5 bases; junction bases not matched to a gene: 8. The CDR3 DNA reads as TGTGCCAGCAGTACCAGACAGGGTCGTACTGAAGCTTTCTTT. Translated, it gives CASSTRQGRTEAFF.

This clonotype was counted a few times. This chain connects TRBV9 to TRBJ2-5; perhaps TRBD2 as D (5 bases). This CDR3 contains 17 residues. Trimming pared 0 bases from V and 5 bases from J, leaving 20 bases between. Germline loops: CDR1 SGDLS, CDR2 YYNGEE. DNA for the CDR3: TGTGCCAGCAGCGTAGTGGCGGGCTCCACCCTGGGGGAGACCCAGTACTTC. It codes for CASSVVAGSTLGETQYF.

This clonotype turned up a few times. This chain joins TRBV7-2 and TRBJ2-3, with D maybe TRBD2 (6 bases). This CDR3 comprises 13 residues. CDR1 SGHTA and CDR2 FQGNSA come from the germline V gene. The V and J ends lost 5 bases and 4 bases respectively, with 10 bases between them. CDR3 protein: CASSTPSADTQYF. CDR3 coding DNA: TGTGCCAGCAGCACTCCTAGCGCAGATACGCAGTATTTT.

This clonotype was seen a handful of times. J is TRBJ2-1 and V is TRBV12-3 or TRBV12-4, with TRBD2 identical over 7 bases. V shed 3 bases, J shed 5 bases, and the junction held 4 bases outside the gene matches. The length of the CDR3 is 14 residues. The DNA of the CDR3 is TGTGCCAGCAGTTTGCTAGCGGCAAACAATGAGCAGTTCTTC. This translates into CASSLLAANNEQFF.

The chain uses TRBV29-1 and TRBJ1-5; TRBD1 aligns across 7 bases. Per germline, CDR1 SQVTM and CDR2 ANQGSEA. This CDR3 is built from 13 residues. The junction had 5 bases not matched to a gene; V was cut back by 5 bases and J by 4 bases. CDR3 in DNA: TGCAGCGTTATTAAGGGGGCGAATCAGCCCCAGCATTTT. This codes for CSVIKGANQPQHF.

This chain uses TRBV7-9 with TRBJ1-1; 7 bases fit TRBD1. Germline V gives CDR1 SEHNR, CDR2 FQNEAQ (reference sequence). The V gene end was trimmed by 4 bases and the J gene end by 10 bases; junction bases not matched to a gene: 12. This CDR3 contains 14 residues. CDR3 nucleotides: TGTGCCAGCAGCTCAGCGGGCCACACAGGGGTAGCTTTCTTT. Translation: CASSSAGHTGVAFF. Drawing the rest from reference TRBV7-9 and TRBJ1-1, the complete variable domain is DTGVSQNPRHKITKRGQNVTFRCDPISEHNRLYWYRQTLGQGPEFLTYFQNEAQLEKSRLLSDRFSAERPKGSFSTLEIQRTEQGDSAMYLCASSSAGHTGVAFFGQGTRLTVV.

The gene calls are TRBV5-1 and TRBJ2-1, with D possibly TRBD2 on 7 matching bases. CDR3 size: 15 residues. V lost 4 bases, J lost 6 bases, and 17 bases lay in between. Germline V gene sequence: CDR1 SGHRS, CDR2 YFSETQ. CDR3: CASSRGASQGNEQFF. The CDR3 nucleotides are TGCGCCAGCAGCCGGGGGGCATCGCAGGGCAATGAGCAGTTCTTC.

In this sample, this clonotype turned up many times. The CDR3 loop reads CASSFETAPSYNEQFF. DNA of the CDR3: TGTGCCAGCAGCTTCGAAACCGCCCCTTCCTACAATGAGCAGTTCTTC. V and J are TRBV7-6 and TRBJ2-1; D not resolved. Germline lookup yields CDR1 SGHVS and CDR2 FNYEAQ. CDR3 length: 16 residues. The V gene lost 3 bases and the J gene lost 1 base, with 13 bases spanning the gap.

Turning to this clonotype: A junction boundary mismatches the germline segment, possibly from a read error. This chain connects TRBV4-1 to TRBJ2-7; TRBD2 is a possible D gene (5 bases). CDR3 length equals 14 residues. In germline, CDR1 is MGHRA, CDR2 YSYEKL. The CDR3 sequence is CASSGVGNSYKQYF. The CDR3 DNA is TGCGCCAGCAGCGGTGTCGGGAACTCCTACAAGCAGTACTTC.